Shown below are 22 T cell receptor beta chains from a single sample sequenced in a study of T cells in localized non-small cell lung cancer. Sequenced by immunoSEQ multiplex PCR; TCRdb stores in-frame clones only, minus some. The sample records roughly 72,000 clones, 65% to 85% being singletons. The sequences come from peripheral blood, collected before any cancer treatment. These receptors were taken from a female donor of 60 years or more with stage I lung adenocarcinoma.

The chain recombines TRBV7-2 with TRBJ1-2; tentatively, D is TRBD1 (6 bases). Germline values: CDR1 SGHTA, CDR2 FQGNSA. The germline V and J ends were trimmed by 0 bases and 7 bases, with 12 bases remaining between them. This CDR3 region has 14 residues. CDR3 in amino acids: CASSLARTEPGYTF. The CDR3 DNA sequence: TGTGCCAGCAGCTTAGCACGGACAGAGCCTGGCTACACCTTC.

This clone was counted once. The rearrangement joins TRBV27 to TRBJ1-1; TRBD1 might be the D (5 bases). Germline CDR1 is MNHEY and CDR2 is SMNVEV (reference sequence). V was cut by 3 bases and J by 4 bases, with 15 bases left in between. CDR3 length: 15 amino acids. CDR3 bases: TGTGCCAGCAGTTTTACGGTTAGGGGTAGCACTGAAGCTTTCTTT. It specifies CASSFTVRGSTEAFF.

The V and J genes are TRBV29-1 and TRBJ1-1; D gene unclear. This CDR3 is built from 13 residues. The germline V and J ends were trimmed by 0 bases and 5 bases, with 10 bases remaining between them. CDR1 and CDR2 from the germline V gene are SQVTM and ANQGSEA. Here the CDR3 DNA reads TGCAGCGTTGAAGATCTAAGGCTGACTGAAGCTTTCTTT. Translated, it gives CSVEDLRLTEAFF.

The chain uses TRBV4-2 and TRBJ2-7; 9 nucleotides line up with TRBD1. Unmatched junction bases numbered 6, after V lost 6 bases and J lost 3 bases. The CDR3 consists of 14 residues. The germline V gene encodes CDR1 LGHNA and CDR2 YNFKEQ. Written as DNA, the CDR3 is TGTGCCAGCAGTCCCGGGACAGGGCTCTACGAGCAGTACTTC. Protein: CASSPGTGLYEQYF.

This rearrangement joins TRBV19 to TRBJ2-3; the D gene is possibly TRBD2 (7 bases). Germline V gives CDR1 LNHDA, CDR2 SQIVND (reference sequence). The CDR3 totals 14 residues. V lost 1 base and J lost 5, with 10 bases in between. CDR3 sequence reads: CASSIAGGRDTQYF. DNA of the CDR3: TGTGCCAGTAGTATAGCGGGGGGCAGAGATACGCAGTATTTT.

The chain carries TRBV4-1 and TRBJ2-7; possibly TRBD2 for D (5 bases). The CDR3 has 15 amino acids. Germline loops: CDR1 MGHRA, CDR2 YSYEKL. Trimming took off 0 bases at V and 2 bases at J, with 11 bases between the two ends. The CDR3 bases are TGCGCCAGCAGCCAAGAATGGGAGTCCGCCTACGAGCAGTACTTC. This gives the protein CASSQEWESAYEQYF.

V and J are TRBV6-1 and TRBJ1-2; a weak D match, TRBD1 (5 bases). The V end was cut by 6 bases, the J end by 8 bases, with 19 bases between. Germline CDR1 reads MNHNS; CDR2 reads SASEGT. The CDR3 sequence is 14 residues long. The DNA of the CDR3 is TGTGCCAGCAGAATTCGACAGCCCAGGTCGGGCTACACCTTC. Its translation is CASRIRQPRSGYTF.

V usage is TRBV7-2 and J usage is TRBJ1-6, with D possibly TRBD1 on 5 matching bases. V was shortened by 1 base and J by 9 bases, with 10 bases between the two germline ends. CDR1 SGHTA and CDR2 FQGNSA come from the germline V gene. CDR3 length: 14 residues. CDR3 residues: CASSLGGASSPLHF. CDR3 bases: TGTGCCAGCAGCTTAGGAGGGGCAAGTTCACCCCTCCACTTT.

This chain joins TRBV6-1 and TRBJ2-5; D possibly corresponds to TRBD1 (6 bases). This CDR3 region has 13 residues. Germline values: CDR1 MNHNS, CDR2 SASEGT. V was trimmed by 6 bases and J by 5 bases, leaving 13 bases between them. CDR3: CASRTGSGETQYF. The CDR3 coding sequence is TGTGCCAGCAGAACAGGGTCGGGGGAGACCCAGTACTTC.

J is TRBJ2-1 and V is TRBV7-2; perhaps D is TRBD1 or TRBD2 (6 bases each). CDR3 length equals 16 residues. V gave up 3 bases and J gave up 4 bases, with 16 bases separating them. CDR1 SGHTA and CDR2 FQGNSA come from the germline V gene. The CDR3: CASSFSEGGTYNEQFF. In DNA, the CDR3 is TGTGCCAGCAGCTTTTCCGAGGGGGGCACTTACAATGAGCAGTTCTTC.

The rearrangement links TRBV9 to TRBJ2-2, with D possibly TRBD1 on 5 matching bases. This CDR3 has 15 amino acids. V shed 0 bases and J shed 6 bases, with 12 bases lying between them. Per germline, CDR1 SGDLS and CDR2 YYNGEE. CDR3 in amino acids: CASSVEGVPPGELFF. CDR3 DNA: TGTGCCAGCAGCGTAGAAGGGGTCCCCCCCGGGGAGCTGTTTTTT. Together with reference TRBV9 and TRBJ2-2, the CDR3 gives the full variable domain: DSGVTQTPKHLITATGQRVTLRCSPRSGDLSVYWYQQSLDQGLQFLIQYYNGEERAKGNILERFSAQQFPDLHSELNLSSLELGDSALYFCASSVEGVPPGELFFGEGSRLTVL.

Written as DNA, the CDR3 is TGTGCCAGTAGTGCCCCGGCAGCTTCGAACACTGAAGCTTTCTTT. Translation gives CASSAPAASNTEAFF. J is TRBJ1-1 and V is TRBV19; D remains unclear. Germline CDR1 is LNHDA and CDR2 is SQIVND (reference sequence). The V end was cut by 5 bases, the J end by 1 base, with 14 bases between. The CDR3 totals 15 residues.

V is TRBV5-5 and J is TRBJ2-1; perhaps TRBD2 as D (5 bases). The CDR3 is made up of 15 amino acids. Germline CDR1 reads SGHKS; CDR2 reads YYEKEE (reference sequence). V was shortened by 1 base and J by 5 bases, with 13 bases between the two germline ends. CDR3: CASSLSPHGNNEQFF. The CDR3 DNA sequence: TGTGCCAGCAGCTTGAGTCCACACGGGAACAATGAGCAGTTCTTC.

This clone appeared many times. The rearrangement uses TRBV7-2 and TRBJ1-5, with no clear D. In germline, CDR1 is SGHTA, CDR2 FQGNSA. The CDR3 length is 13 residues. V lost 2 bases and J lost 3, with 5 bases in between. The CDR3 region is CASSLLDNQPQHF. The CDR3 DNA sequence: TGTGCCAGCAGCTTATTGGACAATCAGCCCCAGCATTTT.

This clone was seen a single time. This rearrangement joins TRBV4-3 to TRBJ2-2; 8 bases are shared with TRBD1. The J segment lost 0 bases and the V segment lost 1 base, leaving 7 bases of the junction unmatched. The CDR3 is 18 amino acids. CDR1 is LGHNA, CDR2 YSLEER, per germline. The CDR3 DNA sequence: TGCGCCAGCAGCCAAGCGGTCACAGGGGGGTCGAACACCGGGGAGCTGTTTTTT. The encoded protein is CASSQAVTGGSNTGELFF.

This clone occurred once. This rearrangement joins TRBV18 to TRBJ1-5; TRBD1 matches at 8 bases. The CDR3 spans 15 residues. J lost 3 bases, V lost 3 bases, and 4 bases had no gene match. CDR1 is KGHSH, CDR2 LQKENI, per germline. CDR3 sequence (DNA): TGTGCCAGCTCACCGGGACAGGTACTCAATCAGCCCCAGCATTTT. This translates into CASSPGQVLNQPQHF.

V is TRBV9 and J is TRBJ1-3; D ambiguous. The ends were cut back, 4 bases at V and 4 bases at J, with 15 bases in the middle. The CDR3 is 15 residues long. Germline V gene sequence: CDR1 SGDLS, CDR2 YYNGEE. CDR3 DNA: TGTGCCAGCAGCCATCCGGGAGGATACGGAAACACCATATATTTT. It translates to CASSHPGGYGNTIYF.

The rearrangement links TRBV30 to TRBJ2-1, with D perhaps TRBD1 or TRBD2 (5 bases each). With 8 bases removed from V and 9 bases from J, the gap between germline ends came to 17 bases. Germline CDR1 and CDR2: GTSNPN and SVGIG (reference sequence). This CDR3 contains 12 residues. CDR3 in DNA: TGTGCCCGTTACGGGACGGGAAGTGAGCAGTTCTTC. The encoded protein is CARYGTGSEQFF.

The V and J genes are TRBV5-1 and TRBJ2-2; 8 bases fit TRBD1. J was trimmed by 6 bases and V by 7 bases; bases with no gene match: 14. Germline V gives CDR1 SGHRS, CDR2 YFSETQ. The CDR3 is made up of 16 amino acids. DNA for the CDR3: TGCGCCAGCCGCAAATTGACAGGGGAGAAGTCCGGGGAGCTGTTTTTT. This codes for CASRKLTGEKSGELFF.

This clone was picked up a small number of times. The rearrangement uses TRBV6-6 and TRBJ2-1; D is unclear. The V gene's germline CDR1 is MNHNY and CDR2 SVGAGI (reference sequence). The CDR3 extends over 12 amino acids. Trimming cost V 2 bases and J 7 bases, with 6 bases left between them. In DNA, the CDR3 is TGTGCCAGCAGTTACCTGCTAAATGAGCAGTTCTTC. This encodes CASSYLLNEQFF.

The CDR3 DNA reads as TGTGCCAGCAGCTTGCCCGGACTAGCGGGATCTAATGAGCAGTTCTTC. Protein: CASSLPGLAGSNEQFF. The chain carries TRBV7-9 and TRBJ2-1; TRBD2 aligns across 12 bases. Trimming at V came to 3 bases and at J to 7 bases, leaving 7 bases not matched to a gene. CDR3 length: 16 residues. Germline CDR1 reads SEHNR; CDR2 reads FQNEAQ (reference sequence). Looking up the rest from reference TRBV7-9 and TRBJ2-1 gives the full variable domain: DTGVSQNPRHKITKRGQNVTFRCDPISEHNRLYWYRQTLGQGPEFLTYFQNEAQLEKSRLLSDRFSAERPKGSFSTLEIQRTEQGDSAMYLCASSLPGLAGSNEQFFGPGTRLTVL.

The J gene is TRBJ1-2, the V gene TRBV9, with 8 bases fitting TRBD1. This CDR3 is built from 14 residues. V gave up 0 bases and J gave up 14 bases; unmatched junction bases: 12. Germline assignment: CDR1 SGDLS and CDR2 YYNGEE. The CDR3 reads CASSVVGSGGEETF. For the CDR3, the DNA is TGTGCCAGCAGCGTAGTAGGGTCAGGGGGCGAAGAAACCTTC.